This T cell receptor (beta chain) was obtained from a study of CD8 T cells in ankylosing spondylitis. The study, taken as a whole, reports: Seemingly distinctive of ankylosing spondylitis blood was a TCR beta motif formed by eight highly homologous variants.

With V trimmed by 2 bases and J by 5 bases, 8 bases remained unmatched. This CDR3 spans 15 amino acids. Germline CDR1 is SGDLS and CDR2 is YYNGEE. TCR beta libraries were made by quantitative 5'-RACE with molecular barcodes. One entry per CDR3 protein results from TCRdb running MiXCR on the 5' RACE reads. Of 750,000 to 850,000 distinct CDR3 sequences listed, 12% are singletons. Details on this clonotype: What it binds is not known.

Input material: blood, either unsorted or a sorted T cell fraction (not recorded which). This sequence joins TRBV9 and TRBJ2-7, with 9 bases lining up with TRBD2. The source is a male donor with ankylosing spondylitis. The CDR3 sequence is CASSVPSGDPHEQYF. The CDR3 bases are TGTGCCAGCAGCGTCCCTAGCGGGGACCCACACGAGCAGTACTTC.